Below, one TCR beta chain is given with its context. The antigen is unknown. Each sorted subset replicate got 200 ng genomic DNA, tens of thousands of genomes. TCRdb's copy holds only in-frame clones and misses some; the assay was immunoSEQ multiplex PCR. Of under 2,000,000 clones listed, about 95% are singletons. The naive CD8 population came from CD45RO-negative cells selected for CCR7, without terminally differentiated effector memory CD45RA+ cells. The data originate from a study of shared clonotypes between healthy human individuals. Germline V lookup: CDR1 SEHNR, CDR2 FQNEAQ (reference sequence). This CDR3 spans 17 amino acids. The V gene lost 2 bases and the J gene lost 0 bases, with 16 bases spanning the gap. General study points: In the sorted subsets, rarefaction showed sequencing was incomplete despite large depth.

V is TRBV7-9 and J is TRBJ1-1, with D maybe TRBD1 (6 bases). The clonotype was recovered from a man aged 18 to 30 in good health. Sequencing used naive CD8+ T cells sorted from blood. The CDR3 region has the DNA TGTGCCAGCAGCTTACGGATCAGGGGACCCTTGAACACTGAAGCTTTCTTT. This sequence encodes CASSLRIRGPLNTEAFF.